The clone carrying this T cell receptor beta chain was counted only a few times. What it binds is unknown. Trimming shortened V by 0 bases and J by 8 bases, and 16 bases separated the two germline ends. Germline V lookup: CDR1 DFQATT, CDR2 SNEGSKA (reference sequence). The CDR3 covers 14 residues. TCRdb recomputed calls from the 5' RACE reads with MiXCR, one row per CDR3 protein. Among 420,000 or so distinct CDR3 sequences, approximately 18% were seen once, and the ten largest hold 12%. The data derive from a study of identical twins. Study-wide findings and caveats: Invariant cells of the MAIT and iNKT types might have partly distorted the zero-insertion analyses. The study found that models underestimated out-of-frame TCR alpha sharing in monozygotic twins. Compared with unrelated sharing, twin-shared out-of-frame alpha sequences had more low-probability sequences.

The chain links TRBV20-1 to TRBJ1-2, with D hard to call. Sequences were obtained from naive T cells sorted from blood. The sequence was obtained from a man aged 50 to 59 in good health. CDR3 bases: TGCAGTGCTAGAGATGGGTCCGGGATCGAGGGCTACACCTTC. It translates to CSARDGSGIEGYTF.